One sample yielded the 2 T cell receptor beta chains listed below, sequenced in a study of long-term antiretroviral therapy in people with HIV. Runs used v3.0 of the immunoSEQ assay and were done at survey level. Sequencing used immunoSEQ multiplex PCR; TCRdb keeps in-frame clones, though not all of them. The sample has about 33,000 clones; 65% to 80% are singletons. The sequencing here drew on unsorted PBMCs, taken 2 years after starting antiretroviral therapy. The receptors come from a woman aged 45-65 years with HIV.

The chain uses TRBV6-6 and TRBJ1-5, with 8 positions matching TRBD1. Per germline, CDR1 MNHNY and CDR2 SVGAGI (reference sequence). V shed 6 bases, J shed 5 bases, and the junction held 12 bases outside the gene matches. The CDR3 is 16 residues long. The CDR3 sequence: CASSKNALGQDQPQHF. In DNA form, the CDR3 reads TGTGCCAGCAGCAAAAATGCCCTGGGACAGGATCAGCCCCAGCATTTT.

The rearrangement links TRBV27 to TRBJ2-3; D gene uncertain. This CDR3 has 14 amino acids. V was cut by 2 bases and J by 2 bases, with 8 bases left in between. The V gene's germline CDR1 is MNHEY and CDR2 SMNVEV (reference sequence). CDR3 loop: CASSLSAPTDTQYF. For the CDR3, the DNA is TGTGCCAGCAGTTTAAGCGCGCCCACAGATACGCAGTATTTT.